These T cell receptor beta chains were read from a single sample in a study of blood T cell repertoires in COVID-19. The protocol was immunoSEQ multiplex PCR, while the TCRdb copy is restricted to in-frame clones and leaves out a portion. The repertoire has roughly 220,000 clones, around 81% of them found once; the top ten carry roughly 7.4%. The sample consisted of peripheral blood. The source is a woman older than 75 with COVID-19, enrolled during active disease. Each CDR3 is given with its conserved first and last residue. A D gene is named only where the DNA matches it firmly. For some rows the clone size is stated as once, few or many, or as a class when expanded; others skip it.

-,TRBJ1-5,TRBV18,TRBD1,TGTGCCAGCTCAGAACAGGGGGGCGGTCAGCCCCAGCATTTT,CASSEQGGGQPQHF
-,TRBJ1-3,TRBV3-1/TRBV3-2,-,TGTGCCAGCAGCCAGACAGTATCTGGAAACACCATATATTTT,CASSQTVSGNTIYF
few,TRBJ2-1,TRBV4-2,TRBD2,TGTGCCAGCAGCCAAGTGAAAGCGGGGGCCTTTAATGAGCAGTTCTTC,CASSQVKAGAFNEQFF
-,TRBJ1-1,TRBV5-1,TRBD1,TGCGCCAGCAGCTATACTCAGGGGGCGGGGAACACTGAAGCTTTCTTT,CASSYTQGAGNTEAFF
-,TRBJ1-1,TRBV5-1,TRBD1,TGCGCCAGCGGCAAGGGGGCTGGGAACACTGAAGCTTTCTTT,CASGKGAGNTEAFF
few,TRBJ1-1,TRBV27,TRBD1,TGTGCCAGCAGTTTATTTTGGCAGGGGGGGAACACTGAAGCTTTCTTT,CASSLFWQGGNTEAFF
-,TRBJ2-1,TRBV5-1,TRBD2,TGCGCCAGCAGCTTGAGCGGGGAGGGGGAGCAGTTCTTC,CASSLSGEGEQFF
-,TRBJ1-6,TRBV28,-,TGTGCCAGCAGTTTCAGGAACTCACCCCTCCACTTT,CASSFRNSPLHF
few,TRBJ1-3,TRBV13,-,TGTGCCAGCAGCCTAGACAGCAGCTCTGGAAACACCATATATTTT,CASSLDSSSGNTIYF
-,TRBJ1-2,TRBV6-2/TRBV6-3,-,TGTGCCAGCAGTTATGTAATCGGGAGACATGGCTACACCTTC,CASSYVIGRHGYTF
few,TRBJ2-5,TRBV3-1/TRBV3-2,TRBD2,TGTGCCAGCAGCCAAGAGTTTCCAGCGGGAGGCCAAGAGACCCAGTACTTC,CASSQEFPAGGQETQYF
-,TRBJ1-5,TRBV2,-,TGTGCCAGCAGTGATCGGACAGGCAATCAGCCCCAGCATTTT,CASSDRTGNQPQHF
-,TRBJ1-2,TRBV28,-,TGTGCCAGCAGTTTACGGGTCCAGCAATTCTATGGCTACACCTTC,CASSLRVQQFYGYTF
once,TRBJ2-1,TRBV19,TRBD2,TGTGCCAGCAAGACTAGCGGGAGGGCCTTTGAGCAGTTCTTC,CASKTSGRAFEQFF
-,TRBJ2-7,TRBV11-2,-,TGTGCCAGCAGCTTTAGCGCGGCAGGAGACTACGAGCAGTACTTC,CASSFSAAGDYEQYF
-,TRBJ1-3,TRBV5-4,-,TGTGCCAGCAGCTTGGCCTGGGTAGGGAGCTCTGGAAACACCATATATTTT,CASSLAWVGSSGNTIYF
few,TRBJ2-7,TRBV28,-,TGTGCCAGCAGCCTCGGGCTCAGGGTTGGGGCCTACGAGCAGTACTTC,CASSLGLRVGAYEQYF
once,TRBJ1-5,TRBV30,-,TGTGCCTGGAGTGGGGGCGCAGAGCAGCCCCAGCATTTT,CAWSGGAEQPQHF
-,TRBJ1-1,TRBV11-2,-,TGTGCCAGCAGCTCAGGGAGGTTGAGAGAATTGGTAACTGAAGCTTTCTTT,CASSSGRLRELVTEAFF
-,TRBJ2-5,TRBV3-1/TRBV3-2,-,TGTGCCAGCAGCCAAGCCACAGGATCTTACCTCAAGACCCAGTACTTC,CASSQATGSYLKTQYF
-,TRBJ1-2,TRBV30,-,TGTGCCTGGAGTGTATTACTCTCTTTCCCCGGCCGGGAATTGGGCTACACCTTC,CAWSVLLSFPGRELGYTF
-,TRBJ2-7,TRBV7-2,-,TGTGCCAGCAGCCCCCGACAAGGTCCCTACGAGCAGTACTTC,CASSPRQGPYEQYF
-,TRBJ1-2,TRBV11-2,TRBD1,TGTGCCAGCAGCTTAGCCAGGGGGCAGGTCTATGGCTACACCTTC,CASSLARGQVYGYTF
-,TRBJ1-6,TRBV5-4,-,TGTGCCAGCAGCTTGGATGTGGCATCCCGAAATTCACCCCTCCACTTT,CASSLDVASRNSPLHF
-,TRBJ1-5,TRBV6-2/TRBV6-3,-,TGTGCCGGCAGTTACGTGGATCTTCTCTCCGGGGGAACCCAGCATTTT,CAGSYVDLLSGGTQHF
few,TRBJ1-5,TRBV12-3/TRBV12-4,TRBD1,TGTGCCAGCAGCGACAGGGCTAATCAGCCCCAGCATTTT,CASSDRANQPQHF
-,TRBJ2-2,TRBV6-5,-,TGTGCCAGCAGTTCGGGATCCATGAACACCGGGGAGCTGTTTTTT,CASSSGSMNTGELFF
-,TRBJ2-1,TRBV18,TRBD2,TGTGCCAGCTCACCACCCAGTTCATCTACTAGCGGGGGGGGATCGCAGTTCTTC,CASSPPSSSTSGGGSQFF
few,TRBJ2-6,TRBV2,TRBD1,TGTGCCAGCAGTCGTACAGGGGACCCCCTCGGGGCCAACGTCCTGACTTTC,CASSRTGDPLGANVLTF
-,TRBJ2-7,TRBV10-3,TRBD1,TGTGCCTCAGGGGGAGCCTACGAGCAGTACTTC,CASGGAYEQYF
-,TRBJ1-1,TRBV2,-,TGTGCCAGCACCAAAGCGGGGGGAGGGAACTCTGAAGCTTTCTTT,CASTKAGGGNSEAFF
-,TRBJ1-4,TRBV5-1,-,TGCGCCAGCACTTTGCAGCCGGGGGACGAAAAACTGTTTTTT,CASTLQPGDEKLFF
-,TRBJ1-1,TRBV30,-,TGTGCCTGGAGTCCCCGGAACACTGAAGCTTTCTTT,CAWSPRNTEAFF
-,TRBJ2-1,TRBV4-3,TRBD2,TGCGCCAGCAGCCAAGTTTCTAGCGGGAGAGAGGATGAGCAGTTCTTC,CASSQVSSGREDEQFF
few,TRBJ1-1,TRBV3-1/TRBV3-2,-,TGTGCCAGCAGCCAAGTACCTACCACTCGAAGAACTTTCTTT,CASSQVPTTRRTFF
once,TRBJ1-2,TRBV27,TRBD1,TGTGCCAGCAGTTTCACAGGGGCGGACGGCTACACCTTC,CASSFTGADGYTF
-,TRBJ2-7,TRBV7-9,TRBD1,TGTGCCAGCAGCTTAGCCGGGACAGGGGTATACGAGCAGTACTTC,CASSLAGTGVYEQYF
-,TRBJ2-3,TRBV19,TRBD1,TGTGCCAGTAGCCCCGGACAGGCAGATACGCAGTATTTT,CASSPGQADTQYF
-,TRBJ1-6,TRBV6-5,TRBD1,TGTGCCAGCCGCGACAGGGACAATTCACCCCTCCACTTT,CASRDRDNSPLHF
few,TRBJ1-1,TRBV30,-,TGTGCCTGGAAAATCATGAACACTGAAGCTTTCTTT,CAWKIMNTEAFF
-,TRBJ2-7,TRBV5-6,-,TGTGCCAGCAGCCAAGGGGCCTACGAGCAGTACTTC,CASSQGAYEQYF
-,TRBJ2-7,TRBV19,TRBD2,TGTGCCAGTAGTAAACGGGGGGCCTACGAGCAGTACTTC,CASSKRGAYEQYF
-,TRBJ2-1,TRBV4-2,-,TGTGCCAGCAGCCAAGAATTACGACAGGGAGGCTACAATGAGCAGTTCTTC,CASSQELRQGGYNEQFF
once,TRBJ1-2,TRBV2,-,TGTGCCAGCAGTGTGACAGTAGACTATGGCTACACCTTC,CASSVTVDYGYTF
-,TRBJ2-3,TRBV6-5,TRBD2,TGTGCCAGCAAAGCGGGGCACGGCACAGATACGCAGTATTTT,CASKAGHGTDTQYF
-,TRBJ1-1,TRBV7-9,-,TGTGCCAGCAGCTCTGGCCGGGATTTTAAAGCTTTCTTT,CASSSGRDFKAFF
-,TRBJ1-5,TRBV30,-,TGTGCCTGGAGTGCCGAATCAGAACCCCAGCATTTT,CAWSAESEPQHF
-,TRBJ2-7,TRBV30,-,TGTGCCTGGAGTCCGGGATCGGGCGGCGAGCAGTACTTC,CAWSPGSGGEQYF
few,TRBJ2-1,TRBV6-4,TRBD2,TGTGCCAGCAGTGAGTCTAGCGGGAGGACCCAGTTCTTC,CASSESSGRTQFF